Sequencing of this T cell receptor beta chain was carried out in a study of T cells after yellow fever vaccination. In TCRdb, the 5' RACE reads were re-called with MiXCR into one record per CDR3 protein. Here the sample spans some 200,000 distinct CDR3 sequences, roughly 3% being singletons. This clonotype has at least ten counts. Source: CD4+ T cells sorted from PBMCs, taken 10 days after the yellow fever booster vaccination. This TCR came from a man aged 18 to 29 who received the YFV17D yellow fever vaccine.

CDR3 region: CASSWTVGRTSTDTQYF. The CDR3 DNA follows: TGTGCCAGCAGCTGGACAGTTGGGCGCACTAGCACAGATACGCAGTATTTT. This chain joins TRBV6-2 or TRBV6-3 and TRBJ2-3; D is possibly TRBD1 (6 bases). The CDR3 sequence is 17 residues long. The V end lost 6 bases, the J end lost 0 bases, and 19 bases lay between the germline ends. CDR1 is MNHEY, CDR2 SVGEGT, per germline.